A single TCR beta chain is shown here with its context. Antigen unknown. The template was RNA from unsorted bulk tissue. More than 3 cm separated this lung sample from the edge of the tumor. Three rounds of nested PCR, following a modified ARM-PCR protocol, produced the TCRbeta library. A single record per CDR3 protein comes from TCRdb applying MiXCR to the multiplex PCR reads. The sample lists 85,000 to 130,000 distinct CDR3 sequences, over 55% seen once, with around 19% in the top ten. CDR3 size: 14 residues. Germline V gives CDR1 GTSNPN, CDR2 SVGIG (reference sequence). The V end lost 2 bases, the J end lost 5 bases, and 13 bases lay between the germline ends. The sample is drawn from a study of tumor and adjacent non-tumor tissue in lung cancer. At the level of the study: Patients were aged about 30 to 80, approximately ten men and about 5 women, stage I to III. Study-wide findings and caveats: Top 100 clones took a larger repertoire share in normal lung.

The sequenced material came from distant non-tumor lung tissue. The chain links TRBV30 to TRBJ2-1; perhaps TRBD1 as D (6 bases). The receptor was isolated from a man under 40 with non-small cell lung cancer. The CDR3 reads CAWSLLEGDNEQFF. The CDR3 DNA follows: TGTGCCTGGAGTTTGCTAGAGGGGGACAATGAGCAGTTCTTC.